One T cell receptor (beta chain) is described in this entry. Its antigen is not yet known. Per-base qualities were not stored, and no clone one base away is much larger. This sample stems from a study of a mutant IDH1 vaccine in newly diagnosed glioma (dated by TCRdb to the early 2020s). A note on the overall study: Of the 25 to 35 patients who were treated, about 62% were male and around 40% were female, and the mean age was around 41 years. Prior to enrollment, patients had been given standard therapy consisting of radiotherapy alone, temozolomide alone, or radiochemotherapy with temozolomide, with the combination given to most patients. Longitudinal TCRB deep sequencing was done for 25 treated patients, wherever samples were available for exploratory analyses. Six visits were used for peripheral blood collection: V03 (baseline), V05, V07, V10, V12 and V13. Broad study findings and their caveats: Changes in the top peripheral T cell clonotypes picked up by TCRB sequencing did not appear to be linked to pseudoprogression. The authors stated that sample limitations prevented analyses of patient blood samples from being reproduced. Immune responses induced by the vaccine were seen in roughly 95% of patients across multiple MHC alleles. Selection of PBMC samples for TCRB deep sequencing was based on availability.

The receptor library was made with the immunoSEQ multiplex PCR assay. The hsTCRB Kit was used according to the manufacturer's protocol to amplify rearranged TCR beta chain sequences. TCRB libraries were sequenced on an Illumina MiSeq. Under the source paper's analysis protocol: The kit vendor's proprietary platform handled demultiplexing, trimming and gene mapping. The table was pulled from immuneACCESS by TCRdb, which kept in-frame rearrangements only. Such tables lose some clones; where checked, under half of the loss comes from unresolved V genes, and the rest has no known cause. V, J and clone size reflect that table, while D and trimming were determined from the DNA. This sample is represented by about 24,000 clones; more than 85% of them were singletons. The top ten constitute under 9.5% of the sample. In the paper's terms, the time point label means: baseline, week 1 (first vaccination visit). According to the study, the label for this sample's treatment or condition signals: pre-vaccination baseline after standard-of-care therapy. All donors had newly diagnosed IDH1-mutant astrocytomas of WHO grade 3 or 4 that showed loss of nuclear ATRX. The samples were drawn from NOA16, a multicentre, single-arm, open-label phase I trial in Germany that tested a mutant IDH1 peptide vaccine in humans for the first time. For immunogenicity testing, the blood drawn at visit V03 was used as the baseline sample. Genomic DNA for TCRB sequencing was extracted from EDTA blood using the DNeasy Blood and Tissue Kit.

The sample here was PBMCs, taken from a glioma patient treated with radiotherapy, temozolomide or both. This TCR came from a man aged 30 to 39 with glioma.

The CDR3 protein sequence reads: CASRGPRGQPQHF. The base sequence is TGTGCCAGCAGGGGCCCTCGCGGGCAGCCCCAGCATTTT. The rearrangement combines TRBV27 with TRBJ1-5, with the D gene call left open. V gives up 6 bases and J gives up 7 bases, and the segment between their germline ends measures 13 bases. From the germline V gene (reference sequence), CDR1 is MNHEY and CDR2 is SMNVEV. The CDR3 has 13 amino acids, counting the end cysteine and phenylalanine. Only CDR3 DNA remains: 39 bases, in frame from the first base.